This entry lists 6 T cell receptor beta chains sequenced from one sample in a study of shared clonotypes between healthy human individuals. It was CD45RO-negative cells, positively selected for CCR7, that made up naive CD8 cells, with terminally differentiated effector memory CD45RA+ cells excluded. Here immunoSEQ multiplex PCR was the method, and the copy in TCRdb shows in-frame clones only, minus some. Of more than 2 million clones in the sample, about 95% are singletons; the top ten hold 0.9% to 1.3%. Sequenced input: naive CD8+ T cells sorted from blood. These receptors were obtained from a man in his late teens or twenties in good health.

The chain couples TRBV6-5 to TRBJ2-1, with 16 bases fitting TRBD2. From germline, CDR1 is MNHEY and CDR2 SVGAGI. The CDR3 length is 16 residues. With V trimmed by 2 bases and J by 7 bases, 2 bases remained unmatched. DNA for the CDR3: TGTGCCAGCAGTTACGGGACTAGCGGGAGGGCAAATGAGCAGTTCTTC. Amino acids: CASSYGTSGRANEQFF.

The chain employs TRBV10-3 and TRBJ2-7; 7 bases map to TRBD1. The junction had 2 bases not matched to a gene; V was cut back by 0 bases and J by 0 bases. The CDR3 has 15 residues. Germline loops: CDR1 ENHRY, CDR2 SYGVKD. The CDR3 here is CAISESAGGSYEQYF. Here the CDR3 DNA reads TGTGCCATCAGTGAGTCGGCAGGGGGCTCCTACGAGCAGTACTTC.

This clone has just one count. The rearrangement links TRBV10-2 to TRBJ2-7; 7 nucleotides line up with TRBD1. J was trimmed by 7 bases and V by 8 bases; bases with no gene match: 8. CDR1 and CDR2 from the germline V gene are WSHSY and SAAADI. The CDR3 is made up of 12 amino acids. CDR3 residues: CASVEGAGEQYF. CDR3 in DNA: TGCGCCAGCGTAGAGGGGGCAGGGGAGCAGTACTTC.

The chain uses TRBV7-9 and TRBJ2-1, with 12 positions matching TRBD2. V gave up 2 bases and J gave up 8 bases; unmatched junction bases: 4. The CDR3 is 15 amino acids. Germline V lookup: CDR1 SEHNR, CDR2 FQNEAQ (reference sequence). CDR3 region: CASSLLAGGPYEQFF. CDR3 in DNA: TGTGCCAGCAGCTTACTAGCGGGAGGGCCTTATGAGCAGTTCTTC.

The CDR3 sequence: CASSSHEQFF. In nucleotides, the CDR3 is TGTGCCAGCAGTTCACATGAGCAGTTCTTC. This sequence joins TRBV6-6 and TRBJ2-1; D is ambiguous. Trimming cost V 4 bases and J 8 bases, with 3 bases left between them. There are 10 residues in the CDR3. From germline, CDR1 is MNHNY and CDR2 SVGAGI (reference sequence).

V usage is TRBV27 and J usage is TRBJ2-1, with D unclear. This CDR3 is 16 amino acids long. V was shortened by 2 bases and J by 1 base, with 12 bases between the two germline ends. Germline CDR1 is MNHEY and CDR2 is SMNVEV (reference sequence). CDR3 sequence reads: CASSLVTPISYNEQFF. The CDR3 DNA is TGTGCCAGCAGTTTAGTTACTCCAATTTCCTACAATGAGCAGTTCTTC.